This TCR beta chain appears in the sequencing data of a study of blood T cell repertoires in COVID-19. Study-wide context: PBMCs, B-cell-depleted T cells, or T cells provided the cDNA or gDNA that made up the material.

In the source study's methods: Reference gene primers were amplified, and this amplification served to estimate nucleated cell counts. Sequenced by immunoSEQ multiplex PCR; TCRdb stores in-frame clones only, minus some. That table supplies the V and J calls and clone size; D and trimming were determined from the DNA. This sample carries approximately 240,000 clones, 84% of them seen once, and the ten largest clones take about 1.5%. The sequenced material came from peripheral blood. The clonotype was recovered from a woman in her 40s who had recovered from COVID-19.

CDR3 amino acids: CASSEARGPHPNTRYF. DNA for the CDR3: TGTGCCAGCAGTGAAGCGCGGGGCCCCCACCCAAACACGCGGTATTTT. The V call is TRBV6-1, the J call TRBJ1-3, with TRBD1 as a possible D gene (5 bases). The CDR3 sequence is 16 residues long. V was trimmed by 0 bases and J by 16 bases, leaving 25 bases between them. CDR1 and CDR2 (germline): MNHNS, SASEGT.